The present T cell receptor (beta chain) was sequenced within a study of cytomegalovirus exposure and HLA in healthy donors. Regarding the study as a whole: When a later analysis compared HLA-associated TCR beta chains with equally common others, the HLA-associated chains turned out to be more clonally expanded and to have lower generation probabilities. Analyzed later, association rates of TCRs varied across HLA loci, with DRB1 most and HLA-C fewest. Researchers reported from a later analysis that most CMV-associated TCR beta chains appeared HLA-restricted.

Regarding this clone: Its target is not known.

PCR employed 60 Vbeta and 13 Jbeta primers. Libraries were prepared by immunoSEQ multiplex PCR; TCRdb keeps only in-frame clonotypes and omits some of them. In the table there are some 110,000 clones, around 76% of which are singletons. Per germline, CDR1 LNHDA and CDR2 SQIVND (reference sequence). With 1 base removed from V and 4 bases from J, the gap between germline ends came to 14 bases. There are 16 residues in the CDR3. Donors likely had unrecorded immune exposures despite being nominally healthy when sampled. What was sequenced was PBMCs. The sequence derives from a man aged 45 to 65 in good health and CMV-seropositive. V is TRBV19 and J is TRBJ1-3; D is perhaps TRBD1 (6 bases). CDR3 DNA sequence: TGTGCCAGTAGTATAGGGCTCACGACAGGCGGAAACACCATATATTTT. The encoded protein is CASSIGLTTGGNTIYF.